Each of the 27 T cell receptor beta chains below was sequenced from the same sample in a study of T cell responses to AZD1222 COVID-19 vaccine (dated by TCRdb to 2020 to 2023). This specimen's time point label, per the study, means: baseline before first vaccination. Library preparation employed the immunoSEQ multiplex PCR assay. TCRdb took this table from immuneACCESS and kept in-frame rearrangements with V and J called. Such tables lack part of the clones; where checked against another copy, unresolved V genes explain under half of the gap, and the rest is unexplained. This sample gives some 56,000 clones in total; 80% to 90% of them show up just once. More than 12% of the sample comes from the top ten. The source material was peripheral blood, sampled on day 0 of AZD1222 vaccination. Receptors originate from an adult in good health.

This clone appeared once. V gene TRBV30 combines with J gene TRBJ1-2, with D perhaps TRBD1 (6 bases). V was pared by 4 bases and J by 3 bases, with 18 bases between. CDR1 is GTSNPN and CDR2 is SVGIG in the germline V gene (reference sequence). The CDR3 covers 15 residues. The CDR3 spells CAWTGKGEYYYGYTF. The CDR3, as DNA: TGTGCCTGGACCGGCAAGGGGGAGTACTACTATGGCTACACCTTC.

The V call is TRBV4-2, the J call TRBJ1-2, with TRBD1 matching 8 bases. Germline V gene sequence: CDR1 LGHNA, CDR2 YNFKEQ. Germline trimming cut 2 bases from V and 5 bases from J; bases unmatched to any gene: 4. The CDR3 covers 14 residues. The CDR3, as DNA: TGTGCCAGCAGCCAACCCCAGGGGGCTTATGGCTACACCTTC. Its translation is CASSQPQGAYGYTF.

CDR3 DNA sequence: TGTGCCAGCAGCCCGACAGGGACCAACACTGAAGCTTTCTTT. Translating it yields CASSPTGTNTEAFF. The V gene is TRBV3-1 (or the pseudogene TRBV3-2), the J gene TRBJ1-1; 7 positions agree with TRBD1. The germline V gene has CDR1 LGHDT and CDR2 YNNKEL (reference sequence). The CDR3 runs 14 residues. V dropped 4 bases and J dropped 2; count of bases not matched to a gene: 4.

This rearrangement joins TRBV4-1 to TRBJ2-7, with D perhaps TRBD2 (5 bases). CDR3 length: 14 residues. The germline V gene encodes CDR1 MGHRA and CDR2 YSYEKL. Trimming removed 0 bases from V and 3 bases from J, with 9 bases in between. CDR3 sequence reads: CASSQEPGNYEQYF. DNA of the CDR3: TGCGCCAGCAGCCAAGAGCCGGGAAACTACGAGCAGTACTTC.

The rearrangement links TRBV6-5 to TRBJ2-7; 8 nucleotides match TRBD1. This CDR3 comprises 14 residues. Germline lookup yields CDR1 MNHEY and CDR2 SVGAGI. V was pared by 6 bases and J by 7 bases, with 11 bases of the junction left unmatched. CDR3 nucleotide sequence: TGTGCCAGCAGCTCGACAGGGGTCCTTTATGAGCAGTACTTC. Amino acids: CASSSTGVLYEQYF.

The gene calls are TRBV12-3 or TRBV12-4 and TRBJ1-1, with no clear D. V lost 1 base and J lost 6, with 9 bases in between. There are 13 residues in the CDR3. CDR3 bases: TGTGCCAGCAGTTTAGTTGCGTGGGCTGAAGCTTTCTTT. As protein: CASSLVAWAEAFF.

The chain couples TRBV6-5 to TRBJ1-1, with 11 bases identical to TRBD1. The junction had 4 bases not matched to a gene; V was cut back by 6 bases and J by 4 bases. CDR3 size: 14 residues. Germline lookup yields CDR1 MNHEY and CDR2 SVGAGI. The CDR3 loop reads CASSRDRGGTEAFF. The DNA of the CDR3 is TGTGCCAGCAGCAGGGACAGGGGGGGCACTGAAGCTTTCTTT.

This sequence joins TRBV6-5 and TRBJ2-7; maybe TRBD2 (6 bases). Per germline, CDR1 MNHEY and CDR2 SVGAGI. Trimming stripped 6 bases from V and 3 bases from J, with 18 bases between. The CDR3 has 15 residues. In DNA, the CDR3 is TGTGCCAGCAGCTACCTGGAGTTGGGGGGCTACGAGCAGTACTTC. Translation gives CASSYLELGGYEQYF.

In this sample, this clone turned up a few times. The chain uses TRBV9 and TRBJ2-1; D call uncertain. The CDR3 consists of 13 residues. Germline assignment: CDR1 SGDLS and CDR2 YYNGEE. V was clipped by 2 bases and J by 8 bases, with 11 bases between them. The chain's CDR3 is CASSVGRFDEQFF. The CDR3 nucleotides read TGTGCCAGCAGCGTTGGCCGTTTCGATGAGCAGTTCTTC.

The V and J genes are TRBV7-8 and TRBJ1-5; D unresolved. The CDR3 consists of 12 residues. Trimming removed 5 bases at V and 7 bases at J, with 9 bases between. CDR1 SGHVS and CDR2 FQNEAQ come from the germline V gene. In DNA form, the CDR3 reads TGTGCCAGCAGCCCCCCGGGACAGCCCCAGCATTTT. Translating it yields CASSPPGQPQHF.

The chain links TRBV28 to TRBJ1-1, with D possibly being TRBD1 (5 bases). V lost 2 bases to trimming and J lost 7 bases, with 20 bases between them. CDR3 length equals 16 residues. The germline CDR1 and CDR2 sequences are MDHEN and SYDVKM. The CDR3 sequence: CASSLLVVQVGSEAFF. The DNA for the CDR3 is TGTGCCAGCAGTTTACTTGTGGTACAGGTCGGAAGTGAAGCTTTCTTT.

The rearrangement joins TRBV28 to TRBJ1-6; TRBD1 aligns across 10 bases. Unmatched junction bases numbered 10, after V lost 5 bases and J lost 9 bases. Per germline, CDR1 MDHEN and CDR2 SYDVKM. CDR3 size: 16 residues. As DNA, the CDR3 is TGTGCCAGCAGTGGACAGGGGGTTGGTTACGGTTCACCCCTCCACTTT. This encodes CASSGQGVGYGSPLHF. The complete variable domain, with remaining parts taken from reference TRBV28 and TRBJ1-6, reads DVKVTQSSRYLVKRTGEKVFLECVQDMDHENMFWYRQDPGLGLRLIYFSYDVKMKEKGDIPEGYSVSREKKERFSLILESASTNQTSMYLCASSGQGVGYGSPLHFGNGTRLTVT.

The chain is built from TRBV10-1 and TRBJ2-7, with a weak D call TRBD2 (6 bases). Trimming pared 9 bases from V and 4 bases from J, leaving 13 bases between. CDR1 is WNHNN and CDR2 is SYGVQD in the germline V gene (reference sequence). The CDR3 length is 12 residues. The CDR3 region has the DNA TGCGCCAGTGGGGGGACCATATACGAGCAGTACTTC. Protein: CASGGTIYEQYF.

This rearrangement joins TRBV28 to TRBJ2-5, with 8 bases lining up with TRBD1. V dropped 4 bases and J dropped 1; count of bases not matched to a gene: 5. The CDR3 sequence is 15 residues long. The germline CDR1 and CDR2 sequences are MDHEN and SYDVKM. CDR3 protein: CASSSSGTGQETQYF. The CDR3 DNA sequence: TGTGCCAGCAGTTCCTCCGGGACAGGCCAAGAGACCCAGTACTTC.

This CDR3 reads CASSLVGQYTGELFF. The CDR3 DNA follows: TGTGCCAGCAGTTTAGTGGGTCAATACACCGGGGAGCTGTTTTTT. The chain couples TRBV27 to TRBJ2-2; D ambiguous. With 2 bases removed from V and 3 bases from J, the gap between germline ends came to 10 bases. The V gene's germline CDR1 is MNHEY and CDR2 SMNVEV (reference sequence). This CDR3 spans 15 amino acids.

This sequence joins TRBV27 and TRBJ1-5, with D hard to call. Germline CDR1 is MNHEY and CDR2 is SMNVEV (reference sequence). The CDR3 loop spans 14 amino acids. V lost 5 bases to trimming and J lost 5 bases, with 13 bases between them. CDR3 amino acids: CASSLQGWHQPQHF. The CDR3 nucleotides read TGTGCCAGCAGTCTCCAAGGGTGGCATCAGCCCCAGCATTTT.

The chain couples TRBV20-1 to TRBJ2-7; 7 bases line up with TRBD2. The CDR3 contains 13 residues. Trimming at V came to 3 bases and at J to 2 bases, leaving 4 bases not matched to a gene. The V gene's germline CDR1 is DFQATT and CDR2 SNEGSKA (reference sequence). The CDR3 nucleotides are TGCAGTGCTAGTTTGGGGGGGACCTACGAGCAGTACTTC. This encodes CSASLGGTYEQYF.

The J gene is TRBJ1-5, the V gene TRBV4-1; D is unclear. Germline V lookup: CDR1 MGHRA, CDR2 YSYEKL. The germline V and J ends were trimmed by 0 bases and 8 bases, with 14 bases remaining between them. The CDR3 contains 15 residues. The CDR3 DNA is TGCGCCAGCAGCCAAGAGGGATTGGGTTTCGAGCCCCAGCATTTT. Its protein is CASSQEGLGFEPQHF.

J is TRBJ1-2 and V is TRBV18; a weak D match, TRBD1 (5 bases). Germline-derived CDR1 and CDR2 are KGHSH and LQKENI. The CDR3 loop spans 15 amino acids. V lost 0 bases, J lost 8 bases, and 16 bases lay in between. The CDR3, as DNA: TGTGCCAGCTCACCACCCTTCGCAGGGACCAAGGGCTACACCTTC. Protein: CASSPPFAGTKGYTF.

The CDR3 protein is CSVSGTGVTEAFF. CDR3 bases: TGCAGCGTCTCCGGGACAGGGGTTACTGAAGCTTTCTTT. The chain is built from TRBV29-1 and TRBJ1-1; the match to TRBD1 covers 10 bases. CDR3 length: 13 amino acids. Germline values: CDR1 SQVTM, CDR2 ANQGSEA. Losses at the gene ends were 6 bases for V and 5 bases for J; bases not matched to a gene: 6.

The chain is built from TRBV2 and TRBJ2-1, with D uncertain. Trimming removed 5 bases from V and 7 bases from J, with 9 bases in between. The CDR3 is 12 amino acids. Germline-derived CDR1 and CDR2 are SNHLY and FYNNEI. CDR3 DNA sequence: TGTGCCAGCAGTTCATACGAGAATGAGCAGTTCTTC. Amino acid sequence: CASSSYENEQFF.

The V call is TRBV6-5, the J call TRBJ2-7, with TRBD1 matching over 7 bases. The ends lost 2 bases at V and 4 bases at J; junction bases unmatched: 2. CDR1 is MNHEY and CDR2 is SVGAGI in the germline V gene. The CDR3 has 13 amino acids. DNA of the CDR3: TGTGCCAGCAGTTACGACAGGGAATACGAGCAGTACTTC. This sequence encodes CASSYDREYEQYF.

This chain links TRBV9 with TRBJ1-6; the match to TRBD1 covers 11 bases. CDR3 length: 16 residues. V shed 4 bases and J 6 bases; nucleotides not matched to a gene: 6. CDR1 SGDLS and CDR2 YYNGEE come from the germline V gene. Here the CDR3 reads CASSPGQGARNSPLHF. In nucleotides, the CDR3 is TGTGCCAGCAGCCCCGGACAGGGGGCGCGTAATTCACCCCTCCACTTT.

The genes are TRBV19 and TRBJ1-5; D unclear. Germline V gene lookup returns CDR1 LNHDA and CDR2 SQIVND (reference sequence). The CDR3 is made up of 16 amino acids. The germline V and J ends were trimmed by 0 bases and 9 bases, with 18 bases remaining between them. The CDR3, as DNA: TGTGCCAGTAGTATAGAAATGACGGGTTTGGAAGGGCCCCAGCATTTT. Protein sequence: CASSIEMTGLEGPQHF.

There are a few counts of this clone. The rearrangement uses TRBV3-1 (or the pseudogene TRBV3-2) and TRBJ2-2; TRBD2 matches 8 bases. The CDR3 contains 16 residues. The germline gives CDR1 LGHDT, CDR2 YNNKEL (reference sequence). The J segment lost 7 bases and the V segment lost 3 bases, leaving 10 bases of the junction unmatched. The CDR3, as DNA: TGTGCCAGCAGCCACGGTAGCGGGGTTTATAACGGGGAGCTGTTTTTT. Amino acid sequence: CASSHGSGVYNGELFF.

This chain uses TRBV7-2 with TRBJ2-1; TRBD1 might be the D (6 bases). The germline V and J ends were trimmed by 4 bases and 5 bases, with 12 bases remaining between them. The CDR3 runs 14 residues. CDR1 and CDR2 from the germline V gene are SGHTA and FQGNSA. Here the CDR3 reads CASSSDRGDNEQFF. CDR3 DNA sequence: TGTGCCAGCAGCTCGGACAGAGGGGACAATGAGCAGTTCTTC.

The DNA for the CDR3 is TGCGCCAGCAGCTCCAGGCCGTGGAGCATGAACACTGAAGCTTTCTTT. Protein product: CASSSRPWSMNTEAFF. This chain links TRBV5-1 with TRBJ1-1; D gene unclear. The CDR3 loop spans 16 amino acids. Trimming pared 3 bases from V and 0 bases from J, leaving 15 bases between. Germline lookup yields CDR1 SGHRS and CDR2 YFSETQ.